Shown below are 21 T cell receptor beta chains from a single sample sequenced in a study of cytomegalovirus exposure and HLA in healthy donors (dated by TCRdb to about 2017). The library was obtained by the immunoSEQ multiplex PCR assay. For the multiplex PCR, a mixture combining 60 forward primers for TCR Vbeta segments and 13 reverse primers for TCR Jbeta segments was used. Not all clones reach the TCRdb copy of this immuneACCESS table, which keeps in-frame sequences only. Checked studies attribute under half of the gap to unresolved V genes and leave the rest unexplained. The sample yields about 140,000 clones; approximately 71% were counted once. The biggest ten clones account for approximately 11% of the sample. The sequenced material came from PBMCs. The receptors stem from a man aged 18 to 30 in good health and CMV-seropositive.

The gene calls are TRBV5-6 and TRBJ2-3; 8 bases fit TRBD2. The CDR3 has 16 residues. CDR1 SGHDT and CDR2 YYEEEE come from the germline V gene. Unmatched junction bases numbered 7, after V lost 0 bases and J lost 4 bases. DNA for the CDR3: TGTGCCAGCAGCTTGGGGGTTGGACTAGCCGCAGATACGCAGTATTTT. This encodes CASSLGVGLAADTQYF.

This clone appeared a single time. The J gene is TRBJ2-2, the V gene TRBV28, with 7 bases aligning to TRBD1. Germline V lookup: CDR1 MDHEN, CDR2 SYDVKM. Trimming cost V 3 bases and J 6 bases; bases outside gene matches: 22. The CDR3 covers 20 residues. CDR3 sequence: CASSFLNYGLASTGSGELFF. CDR3 in DNA: TGTGCCAGCAGTTTTTTGAATTATGGGCTGGCATCGACAGGGTCCGGGGAGCTGTTTTTT.

J is TRBJ2-3 and V is TRBV30, with unresolved D. The V gene lost 4 bases and the J gene lost 1 base, with 6 bases spanning the gap. In germline, CDR1 is GTSNPN, CDR2 SVGIG (reference sequence). The CDR3 consists of 12 residues. CDR3 nucleotides: TGTGCCTGGAACGCAGGCACAGATACGCAGTATTTT. Protein sequence: CAWNAGTDTQYF.

This clone was observed a handful of times. The rearrangement uses TRBV27 and TRBJ2-7; 7 bases line up with TRBD1. The V and J ends lost 7 bases and 0 bases, in that order; junction bases with no gene match: 12. The CDR3 is 16 residues long. CDR1 is MNHEY, CDR2 SMNVEV, per germline (reference sequence). This chain's CDR3 is CASKTADRVSSYEQYF. CDR3 DNA sequence: TGTGCCAGCAAGACGGCAGACAGGGTTAGCTCCTACGAGCAGTACTTC.

V is TRBV2 and J is TRBJ2-7; TRBD2 might be the D (6 bases). Trimming left V 6 bases short and J 2 bases short, with 11 bases between. The length of the CDR3 is 13 residues. The V gene's germline CDR1 is SNHLY and CDR2 FYNNEI. The CDR3 sequence is CASRTGLAYEQYF. The CDR3 bases are TGTGCCAGCAGGACGGGACTTGCCTACGAGCAGTACTTC.

This chain joins TRBV2 and TRBJ2-7, with D unresolved. Germline loops: CDR1 SNHLY, CDR2 FYNNEI. The V end lost 6 bases, the J end lost 3 bases, and 6 bases lay between the germline ends. The CDR3 is made up of 11 amino acids. DNA of the CDR3: TGTGCCAGCAGCCAAAACTACGAGCAGTACTTC. It codes for CASSQNYEQYF.

The V gene is TRBV2, the J gene TRBJ1-5; D might be TRBD1 (6 bases). The V end was cut by 5 bases, the J end by 5 bases, with 19 bases between. The CDR3 spans 16 residues. CDR1 and CDR2 (germline): SNHLY, FYNNEI. Here the CDR3 reads CASSYPLGAGYQPQHF. The DNA of the CDR3 is TGTGCCAGCAGTTACCCACTGGGGGCAGGGTATCAGCCCCAGCATTTT.

This sequence joins TRBV28 and TRBJ1-5; tentative D call: TRBD1 (5 bases). The CDR3 is 15 amino acids. Germline V gene data show CDR1 as MDHEN and CDR2 as SYDVKM. The V end was cut by 4 bases, the J end by 0 bases, with 10 bases between. The CDR3 loop is CASSSPGYSNQPQHF. CDR3 bases: TGTGCCAGCAGTTCACCAGGGTATAGCAATCAGCCCCAGCATTTT.

The V call is TRBV5-1, the J call TRBJ2-3; tentative D call: TRBD2 (5 bases). Trimming left V 3 bases short and J 0 bases short, with 11 bases between. Per the germline V gene, CDR1 is SGHRS and CDR2 is YFSETQ. The CDR3 covers 15 residues. CDR3 nucleotide sequence: TGCGCCAGCAGCTCATCCGGGGAAAGCACAGATACGCAGTATTTT. Translated: CASSSSGESTDTQYF.

The CDR3 bases are TGTGCCAGTAGTATCGGGATCGACAGGCACCCCTACGAGCAGTACTTC. Translated, it gives CASSIGIDRHPYEQYF. The chain employs TRBV19 and TRBJ2-7; D is possibly TRBD1 (6 bases). Germline CDR1 LNHDA, CDR2 SQIVND (reference sequence). Trimming stripped 3 bases from V and 2 bases from J, with 17 bases between. The length of the CDR3 is 16 residues. Full variable domain (remainder filled in from reference TRBV19 and TRBJ2-7): DGGITQSPKYLFRKEGQNVTLSCEQNLNHDAMYWYRQDPGQGLRLIYYSQIVNDFQKGDIAEGYSVSREKKESFPLTVTSAQKNPTAFYLCASSIGIDRHPYEQYFGPGTRLTVT.

This clone showed up just a few times. The chain carries TRBV6-5 and TRBJ1-2; a weak D match, TRBD1 (6 bases). The CDR3 is made up of 14 amino acids. CDR1 MNHEY and CDR2 SVGAGI come from the germline V gene. With 4 bases removed from V and 8 bases from J, the gap between germline ends came to 17 bases. The CDR3 loop reads CASSLPGDPGGYTF. In DNA form, the CDR3 reads TGTGCCAGCAGTTTACCAGGGGATCCGGGGGGCTACACCTTC.

With regard to this clone: The DNA is omitted, as the CDR3 cannot be located on it reliably, and the CDR3 follows TCRdb's listing. The CDR3: CASSLTFGGGSSGANVLTF. The V and J genes are TRBV5-1 and TRBJ2-6; the table's D call, TRBD2, was not checked against the DNA. The length of the CDR3 is 19 amino acids, counting both ends. Germline V lookup: CDR1 SGHRS, CDR2 YFSETQ.

In the case of this clone: The same CDR3 can be traced to other DNA sequences in this sample. This chain links TRBV5-1 with TRBJ1-1; D perhaps matches TRBD1 (5 bases). The CDR3 covers 13 residues. Trimming took off 2 bases at V and 1 base at J, with 6 bases between the two ends. Germline assignment: CDR1 SGHRS and CDR2 YFSETQ. The CDR3 here is CASSFTGNTEAFF. DNA for the CDR3: TGCGCCAGCAGCTTCACAGGGAACACTGAAGCTTTCTTT.

This clone was observed a few times. The chain has TRBV28 and TRBJ1-2; 7 nucleotides line up with TRBD1. CDR1 and CDR2 (germline): MDHEN, SYDVKM. The CDR3 extends over 17 amino acids. J was trimmed by 8 bases and V by 5 bases; bases with no gene match: 20. The CDR3 region is CASSRRLTGVYSGGYTF. CDR3 DNA sequence: TGTGCCAGCAGTCGAAGGCTCACAGGGGTATACTCAGGAGGCTACACCTTC.

This clone came up once. The V and J genes are TRBV28 and TRBJ2-7, with 8 bases matching TRBD1. The junction had 6 bases not matched to a gene; V was cut back by 6 bases and J by 2 bases. The germline V gene has CDR1 MDHEN and CDR2 SYDVKM. This CDR3 is built from 14 residues. The chain's CDR3 is CASRTGVVPYEQYF. Written as DNA, the CDR3 is TGTGCCAGCAGGACAGGGGTGGTTCCCTACGAGCAGTACTTC.

The chain links TRBV11-2 to TRBJ1-5; 10 nucleotides agree with TRBD1. Trimming took 6 bases from V and 11 from J; bases not matched to a gene: 7. This CDR3 comprises 13 residues. Germline V gene sequence: CDR1 SGHAT, CDR2 FQNNGV. CDR3 DNA: TGTGCCAGCAGTCTGGACAGGGGGTCCACCCAGCATTTT. Translating it yields CASSLDRGSTQHF.

V is TRBV5-5 and J is TRBJ2-7; D call uncertain. Germline loops: CDR1 SGHKS, CDR2 YYEKEE (reference sequence). Trimming stripped 1 base from V and 6 bases from J, with 20 bases between. The CDR3 is 16 amino acids. The CDR3 protein is CASSLITGVAGSEQYF. The CDR3, as DNA: TGTGCCAGCAGCTTGATAACGGGTGTCGCTGGGTCCGAGCAGTACTTC.

V gene TRBV6-5 combines with J gene TRBJ2-5; a weak D match, TRBD2 (5 bases). Germline V gene data show CDR1 as MNHEY and CDR2 as SVGAGI. The V end lost 6 bases, the J end lost 4 bases, and 15 bases lay between the germline ends. The CDR3 sequence is 14 residues long. CDR3 nucleotides: TGTGCCAGCAGCCACCGAGGGCTGGGAGAGACCCAGTACTTC. Protein product: CASSHRGLGETQYF.

The chain carries TRBV27 and TRBJ2-6, with TRBD2 identical over 7 bases. Per the germline V gene, CDR1 is MNHEY and CDR2 is SMNVEV (reference sequence). There are 19 residues in the CDR3. V lost 3 bases, J lost 0 bases, and 11 bases stayed unmatched. The CDR3 here is CASSLVSLARNSGANVLTF. The CDR3, as DNA: TGTGCCAGCAGTTTGGTATCACTAGCGCGTAACTCTGGGGCCAACGTCCTGACTTTC.

In this sample, this clone turned up once. DNA of the CDR3: TGTGCCAGCAGCTTCTGGACTAGCGGGGACTACGAGCAGTACTTC. Amino acids: CASSFWTSGDYEQYF. The genes are TRBV5-8 and TRBJ2-7, with 12 bases fitting TRBD2. V trimming: 2 bases; J trimming: 3 bases; junction bases outside the gene matches: 3. From germline, CDR1 is SGHTS and CDR2 YDEGEE. CDR3 length: 15 amino acids.

The chain links TRBV10-3 to TRBJ2-1; the D gene is possibly TRBD1 (5 bases). Germline CDR1 and CDR2: ENHRY and SYGVKD. This CDR3 region has 13 residues. The ends were cut back, 8 bases at V and 6 bases at J, with 14 bases in the middle. The CDR3 protein is CAISFRGPNEQFF. CDR3 DNA sequence: TGTGCCATCTCATTTAGGGGCCCCAATGAGCAGTTCTTC.